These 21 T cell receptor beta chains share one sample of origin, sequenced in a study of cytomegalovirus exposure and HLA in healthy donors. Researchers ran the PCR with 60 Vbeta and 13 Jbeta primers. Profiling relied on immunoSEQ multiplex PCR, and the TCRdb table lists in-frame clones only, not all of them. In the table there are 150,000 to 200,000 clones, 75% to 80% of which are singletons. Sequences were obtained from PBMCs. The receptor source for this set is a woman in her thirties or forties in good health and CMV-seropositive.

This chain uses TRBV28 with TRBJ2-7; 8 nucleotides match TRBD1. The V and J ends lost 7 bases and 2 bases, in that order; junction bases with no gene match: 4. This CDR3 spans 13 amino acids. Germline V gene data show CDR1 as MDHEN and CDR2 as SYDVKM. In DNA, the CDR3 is TGTGCCAGCATACCGGGACAGGCCTACGAGCAGTACTTC. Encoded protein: CASIPGQAYEQYF.

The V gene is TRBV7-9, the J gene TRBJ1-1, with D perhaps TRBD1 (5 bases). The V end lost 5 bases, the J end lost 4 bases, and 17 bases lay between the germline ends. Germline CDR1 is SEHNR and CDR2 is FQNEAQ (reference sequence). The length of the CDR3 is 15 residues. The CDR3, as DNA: TGTGCCAGCAGCAATGGGGACTGGGTTGGCACTGAAGCTTTCTTT. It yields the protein CASSNGDWVGTEAFF. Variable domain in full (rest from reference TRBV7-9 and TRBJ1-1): DTGVSQNPRHKITKRGQNVTFRCDPISEHNRLYWYRQTLGQGPEFLTYFQNEAQLEKSRLLSDRFSAERPKGSFSTLEIQRTEQGDSAMYLCASSNGDWVGTEAFFGQGTRLTVV.

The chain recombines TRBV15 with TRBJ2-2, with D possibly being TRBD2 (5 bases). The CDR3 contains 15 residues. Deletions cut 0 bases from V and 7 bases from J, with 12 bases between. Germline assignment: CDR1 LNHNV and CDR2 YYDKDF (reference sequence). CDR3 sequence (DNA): TGTGCCACCAGCAGAGAAAATACGGCGGGCGGGGAGCTGTTTTTT. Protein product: CATSRENTAGGELFF.

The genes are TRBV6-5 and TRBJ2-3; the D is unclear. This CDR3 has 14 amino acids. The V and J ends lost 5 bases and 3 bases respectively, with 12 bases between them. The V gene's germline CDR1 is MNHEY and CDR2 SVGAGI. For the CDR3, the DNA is TGTGCCAGCAGTCCAGACCGAGGAACAGATACGCAGTATTTT. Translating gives CASSPDRGTDTQYF.

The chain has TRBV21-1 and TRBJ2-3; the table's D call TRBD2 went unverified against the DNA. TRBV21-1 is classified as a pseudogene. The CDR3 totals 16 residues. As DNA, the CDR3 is TGTGCCAGCAGCAAAGCCGGGTCACCGAGCACAGATACGCAGTATTTT. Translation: CASSKAGSPSTDTQYF.

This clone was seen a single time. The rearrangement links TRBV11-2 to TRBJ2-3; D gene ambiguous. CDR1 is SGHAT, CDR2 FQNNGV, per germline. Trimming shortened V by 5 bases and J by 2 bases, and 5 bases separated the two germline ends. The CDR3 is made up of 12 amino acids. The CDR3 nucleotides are TGTGCCAGCAGCCCTTACACAGATACGCAGTATTTT. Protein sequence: CASSPYTDTQYF.

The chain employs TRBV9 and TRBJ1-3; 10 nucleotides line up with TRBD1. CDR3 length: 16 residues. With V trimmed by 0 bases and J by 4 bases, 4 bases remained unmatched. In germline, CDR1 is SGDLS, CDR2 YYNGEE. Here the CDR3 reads CASSVVGTGEGNTIYF. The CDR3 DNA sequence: TGTGCCAGCAGCGTAGTCGGGACAGGGGAAGGAAACACCATATATTTT.

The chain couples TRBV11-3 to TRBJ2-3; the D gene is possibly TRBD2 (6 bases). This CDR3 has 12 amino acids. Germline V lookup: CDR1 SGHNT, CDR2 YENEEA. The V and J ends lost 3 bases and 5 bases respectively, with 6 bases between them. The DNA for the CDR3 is TGTGCCAGCAGCTTGGGGGGAGATACGCAGTATTTT. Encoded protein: CASSLGGDTQYF.

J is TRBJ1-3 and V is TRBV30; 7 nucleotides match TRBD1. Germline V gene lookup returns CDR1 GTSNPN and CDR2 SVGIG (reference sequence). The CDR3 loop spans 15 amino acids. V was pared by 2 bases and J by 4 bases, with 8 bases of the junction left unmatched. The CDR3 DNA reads TGTGCCTGGAGTTTTACAGGGGCCTCGGGAAACACCATATATTTT. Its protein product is CAWSFTGASGNTIYF.

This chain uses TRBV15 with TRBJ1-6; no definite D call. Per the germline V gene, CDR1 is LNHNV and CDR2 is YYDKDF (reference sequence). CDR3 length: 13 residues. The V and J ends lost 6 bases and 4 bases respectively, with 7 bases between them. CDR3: CATRADYNSPLHF. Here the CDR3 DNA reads TGTGCCACCAGAGCCGATTATAATTCACCCCTCCACTTT.

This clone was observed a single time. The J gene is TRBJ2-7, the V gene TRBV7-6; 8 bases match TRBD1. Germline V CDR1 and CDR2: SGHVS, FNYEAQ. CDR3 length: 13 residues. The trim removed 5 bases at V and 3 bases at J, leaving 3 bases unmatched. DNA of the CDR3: TGTGCCAGCAGCCACGGACAGGGCTACGAGCAGTACTTC. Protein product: CASSHGQGYEQYF.

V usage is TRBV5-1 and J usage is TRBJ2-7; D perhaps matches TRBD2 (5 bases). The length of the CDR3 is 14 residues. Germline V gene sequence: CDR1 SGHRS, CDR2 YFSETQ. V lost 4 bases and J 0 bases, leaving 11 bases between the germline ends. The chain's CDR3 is CASSPDGISYEQYF. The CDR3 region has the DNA TGCGCCAGCAGCCCGGACGGGATCTCCTACGAGCAGTACTTC.

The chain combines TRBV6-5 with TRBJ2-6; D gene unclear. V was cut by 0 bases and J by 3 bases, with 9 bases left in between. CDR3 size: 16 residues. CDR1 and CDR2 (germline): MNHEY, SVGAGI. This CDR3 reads CASSYSGVSGANVLTF. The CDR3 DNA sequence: TGTGCCAGCAGTTACTCGGGCGTAAGTGGGGCCAACGTCCTGACTTTC.

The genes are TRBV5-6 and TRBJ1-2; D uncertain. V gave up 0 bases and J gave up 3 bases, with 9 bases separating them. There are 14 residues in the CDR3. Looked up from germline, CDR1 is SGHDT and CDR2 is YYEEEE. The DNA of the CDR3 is TGTGCCAGCAGCTTGGCCGAGGCCGACTATGGCTACACCTTC. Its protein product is CASSLAEADYGYTF.

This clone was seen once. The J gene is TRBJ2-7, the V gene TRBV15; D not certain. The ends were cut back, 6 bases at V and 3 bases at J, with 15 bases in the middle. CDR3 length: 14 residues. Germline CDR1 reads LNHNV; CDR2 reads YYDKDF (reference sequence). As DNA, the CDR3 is TGTGCCACCAGTCAAAATCAAGGCGGCTACGAGCAGTACTTC. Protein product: CATSQNQGGYEQYF.

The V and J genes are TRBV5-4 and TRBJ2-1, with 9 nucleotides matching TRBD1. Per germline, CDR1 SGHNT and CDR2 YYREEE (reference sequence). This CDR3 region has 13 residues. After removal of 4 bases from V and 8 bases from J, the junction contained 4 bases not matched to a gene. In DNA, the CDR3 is TGTGCCAGCAGCCGGGACAGGGCCGATGAGCAGTTCTTC. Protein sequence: CASSRDRADEQFF.

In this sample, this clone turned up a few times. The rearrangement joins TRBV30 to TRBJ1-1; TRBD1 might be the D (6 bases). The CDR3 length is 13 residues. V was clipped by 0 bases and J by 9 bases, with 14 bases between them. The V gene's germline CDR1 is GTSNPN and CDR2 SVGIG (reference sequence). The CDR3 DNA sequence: TGTGCCTGGAGTGTCGGGGGGGCGTATCAAGCTTTCTTT. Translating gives CAWSVGGAYQAFF.

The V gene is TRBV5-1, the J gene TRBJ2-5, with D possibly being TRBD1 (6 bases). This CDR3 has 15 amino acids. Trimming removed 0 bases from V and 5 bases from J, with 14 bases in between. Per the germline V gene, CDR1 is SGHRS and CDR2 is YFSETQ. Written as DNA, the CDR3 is TGCGCCAGCAGCTTGGTGGCAGGGGTAGTTGAGACCCAGTACTTC. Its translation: CASSLVAGVVETQYF.

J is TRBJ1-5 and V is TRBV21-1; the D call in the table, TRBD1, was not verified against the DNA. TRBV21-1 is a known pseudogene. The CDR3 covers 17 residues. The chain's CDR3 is CASRICRRGLNNQPQHF. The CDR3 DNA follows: TGTGCCAGCAGAATCTGCCGCAGGGGTTTGAACAATCAGCCCCAGCATTTT.

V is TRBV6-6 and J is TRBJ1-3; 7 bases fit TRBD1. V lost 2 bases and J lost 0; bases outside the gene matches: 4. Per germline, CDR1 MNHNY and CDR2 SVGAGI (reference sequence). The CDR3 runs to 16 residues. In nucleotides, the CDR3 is TGTGCCAGCAGTTACGGGGGACAGTTCTCTGGAAACACCATATATTTT. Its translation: CASSYGGQFSGNTIYF.

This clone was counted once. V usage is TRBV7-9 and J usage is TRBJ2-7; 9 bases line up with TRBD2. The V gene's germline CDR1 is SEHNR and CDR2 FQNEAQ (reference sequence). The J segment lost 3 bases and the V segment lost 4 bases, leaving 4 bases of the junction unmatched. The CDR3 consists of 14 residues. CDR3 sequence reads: CASSSRTSDYEQYF. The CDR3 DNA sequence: TGTGCCAGCAGCTCCCGGACTAGCGACTACGAGCAGTACTTC.